These 22 T cell receptor beta chains were sequenced from one sample in a study of T cell responses to AZD1222 COVID-19 vaccine. Generated by immunoSEQ multiplex PCR, the TCRdb table keeps only in-frame clones and is missing some. The sample records tens of thousands of clones, around 83% being singletons. Sequenced here: peripheral blood, sampled 28 days after the second AZD1222 dose. These receptors came from an adult who received the AZD1222 COVID-19 vaccine.

In its sample, this clone was seen many times. The chain uses TRBV4-1 and TRBJ1-5; D is possibly TRBD1 (6 bases). There are 16 residues in the CDR3. Trimming took off 0 bases at V and 0 bases at J, with 9 bases between the two ends. Germline assignment: CDR1 MGHRA and CDR2 YSYEKL. CDR3 nucleotides: TGCGCCAGCAGCCAAGAGTGGGGGCTTAGCAATCAGCCCCAGCATTTT. It yields the protein CASSQEWGLSNQPQHF.

The chain couples TRBV7-9 to TRBJ2-2; the match to TRBD2 covers 10 bases. The germline gives CDR1 SEHNR, CDR2 FQNEAQ (reference sequence). The length of the CDR3 is 19 residues. Trimming removed 5 bases from V and 6 bases from J; junction bases left unmatched: 18. CDR3 residues: CASSTSSGSTVVQAGELFF. CDR3 nucleotides: TGTGCCAGCAGCACCTCTAGCGGGAGTACGGTAGTTCAAGCCGGGGAGCTGTTTTTT.

The J gene is TRBJ1-2, the V gene TRBV5-1; a possible D gene is TRBD1 (5 bases). This CDR3 is 13 amino acids long. Germline V gene sequence: CDR1 SGHRS, CDR2 YFSETQ. V was cut by 0 bases and J by 3 bases, with 6 bases left in between. DNA of the CDR3: TGCGCCAGCAGCTTGGGAGGGGACTATGGCTACACCTTC. Translation gives CASSLGGDYGYTF.

The chain is built from TRBV5-1 and TRBJ1-2; 9 bases are shared with TRBD1. This CDR3 contains 17 residues. With 0 bases clipped from V and 7 bases from J, the junction kept 13 bases outside the gene matches. Germline lookup yields CDR1 SGHRS and CDR2 YFSETQ. CDR3 region: CASSLAGPGTGKTGYTF. The CDR3 DNA reads TGCGCCAGCAGCTTGGCTGGACCCGGGACAGGGAAAACTGGCTACACCTTC.

This chain joins TRBV5-6 and TRBJ1-4; D not resolved. V was trimmed by 2 bases and J by 5 bases, leaving 19 bases between them. CDR1 is SGHDT, CDR2 YYEEEE, per germline. The CDR3 has 17 residues. The CDR3 coding sequence is TGTGCCAGCAGCTTCCGGCCATTCCACGGAGGAAATGAAAAACTGTTTTTT. Translation: CASSFRPFHGGNEKLFF.

This clone was detected only once. J is TRBJ1-2 and V is TRBV7-2; no definite D call. V lost 1 base, J lost 8 bases, and 14 bases lay in between. CDR3 length equals 14 residues. The germline V gene has CDR1 SGHTA and CDR2 FQGNSA. The CDR3 is CASSLVWGTGGYTF. For the CDR3, the DNA is TGTGCCAGCAGCTTAGTGTGGGGAACTGGGGGCTACACCTTC.

CDR3 bases: TGTGCCAGCAGCTTGTTTAGCGGGATTGGGTACGAGCAGTACTTC. Its translation is CASSLFSGIGYEQYF. V is TRBV7-2 and J is TRBJ2-7, with 8 positions matching TRBD2. The CDR3 has 15 residues. V lost 3 bases to trimming and J lost 4 bases; unmatched junction nucleotides: 8. Germline CDR1 SGHTA, CDR2 FQGNSA. The full variable domain, its missing parts supplied by reference TRBV7-2 and TRBJ2-7, is GAGVSQSPSNKVTEKGKDVELRCDPISGHTALYWYRQSLGQGLEFLIYFQGNSAPDKSGLPSDRFSAERTGGSVSTLTIQRTQQEDSAVYLCASSLFSGIGYEQYFGPGTRLTVT.

This sequence joins TRBV13 and TRBJ2-7, with D perhaps matching TRBD2 (6 bases). This CDR3 comprises 15 residues. Trimming took off 4 bases at V and 5 bases at J, with 18 bases between the two ends. Germline CDR1 and CDR2: PRHDT and FYEKMQ (reference sequence). As DNA, the CDR3 is TGTGCCAGCAGCTCTAGACTAGGTTTCCTTAACGAGCAGTACTTC. Protein product: CASSSRLGFLNEQYF.

This clone has a handful of counts. The chain combines TRBV6-1 with TRBJ2-7; D uncertain. The CDR3 totals 15 residues. Germline-derived CDR1 and CDR2 are MNHNS and SASEGT. The V end was cut by 2 bases, the J end by 0 bases, with 11 bases between. The DNA of the CDR3 is TGTGCCAGCAGTGAAAAGGGTCAGTCCTCCTACGAGCAGTACTTC. Translating gives CASSEKGQSSYEQYF.

Only one count was recorded for this clone. This chain links TRBV10-3 with TRBJ2-2, with D perhaps being TRBD1 or TRBD2 (5 bases each). With 5 bases removed from V and 1 base from J, the gap between germline ends came to 20 bases. In germline, CDR1 is ENHRY, CDR2 SYGVKD. There are 18 residues in the CDR3. DNA for the CDR3: TGTGCCATCAGTAGTATGAGCCGGGGCGGCAAGAACACCGGGGAGCTGTTTTTT. It is translated as CAISSMSRGGKNTGELFF.

This chain joins TRBV28 and TRBJ2-3; D gene unclear. The CDR3 has 11 amino acids. V was shortened by 5 bases and J by 6 bases, with 6 bases between the two germline ends. Looked up from germline, CDR1 is MDHEN and CDR2 is SYDVKM. Written as DNA, the CDR3 is TGTGCCAGCAGTAGTGGCGATACGCAGTATTTT. Translating it yields CASSSGDTQYF.

The chain employs TRBV27 and TRBJ1-4, with D tentatively TRBD1 (6 bases). The CDR3 covers 13 residues. Trimming left V 7 bases short and J 8 bases short, with 14 bases between. Germline lookup yields CDR1 MNHEY and CDR2 SMNVEV (reference sequence). The CDR3 is CASKGHQQEKLFF. The CDR3 nucleotides are TGTGCCAGCAAGGGACACCAGCAAGAAAAACTGTTTTTT. Looking up the rest from reference TRBV27 and TRBJ1-4 gives the full variable domain: EAQVTQNPRYLITVTGKKLTVTCSQNMNHEYMSWYRQDPGLGLRQIYYSMNVEVTDKGDVPEGYKVSRKEKRNFPLILESPSPNQTSLYFCASKGHQQEKLFFGSGTQLSVL.

The rearrangement joins TRBV5-1 to TRBJ1-2; 10 nucleotides align to TRBD1. The CDR3 consists of 13 residues. V shed 6 bases, J shed 7 bases, and the junction held 6 bases outside the gene matches. CDR1 is SGHRS and CDR2 is YFSETQ in the germline V gene. CDR3 residues: CASNPGQGSGYTF. CDR3 sequence (DNA): TGCGCCAGCAACCCGGGACAGGGGTCTGGCTACACCTTC.

This chain links TRBV7-3 with TRBJ2-2; possible D gene TRBD2, 6 bases. The germline V and J ends were trimmed by 6 bases and 0 bases, with 17 bases remaining between them. The CDR3 runs 17 residues. Germline CDR1 reads SGHTA; CDR2 reads FQGTGA. The CDR3 region has the DNA TGTGCCAGCAGACCGACGTTTAGCGGAACGAACACCGGGGAGCTGTTTTTT. Amino acids: CASRPTFSGTNTGELFF.

The chain joins TRBV6-2 or TRBV6-3 to TRBJ1-5; TRBD1 aligns across 10 bases. Unmatched junction bases numbered 9, after V lost 6 bases and J lost 7 bases. This CDR3 spans 15 amino acids. Germline V gene lookup returns CDR1 MNHEY and CDR2 SVGEGT. CDR3: CASSQPGTGVQPQHF. CDR3 sequence (DNA): TGTGCCAGCAGCCAACCCGGGACAGGGGTCCAGCCCCAGCATTTT.

The CDR3 is CASSTGGPYEQYF. Written as DNA, the CDR3 is TGTGCCAGCAGCACCGGGGGGCCCTACGAGCAGTACTTC. The chain has TRBV7-9 and TRBJ2-7; tentatively, D is TRBD2 (7 bases). Germline lookup yields CDR1 SEHNR and CDR2 FQNEAQ (reference sequence). The CDR3 spans 13 residues. Trimming stripped 5 bases from V and 2 bases from J, with 10 bases between.

The sample holds a few counts of this clone. V usage is TRBV5-1 and J usage is TRBJ1-1; perhaps TRBD1 as D (5 bases). V dropped 0 bases and J dropped 4 bases, with 16 bases sitting between them. This CDR3 comprises 16 residues. Germline CDR1 reads SGHRS; CDR2 reads YFSETQ. The CDR3 loop reads CASSLGPLAQGTEAFF. Written as DNA, the CDR3 is TGCGCCAGCAGCTTGGGGCCATTAGCCCAGGGCACTGAAGCTTTCTTT.

This clone was seen only a few times. The gene calls are TRBV7-9 and TRBJ1-1, with D perhaps TRBD1 (5 bases). In germline, CDR1 is SEHNR, CDR2 FQNEAQ (reference sequence). With 7 bases removed from V and 5 bases from J, the gap between germline ends came to 17 bases. CDR3 length: 14 residues. CDR3 region: CASKGRGMGTEAFF. CDR3 nucleotide sequence: TGTGCCAGCAAAGGCCGGGGGATGGGGACTGAAGCTTTCTTT.

This chain uses TRBV11-3 with TRBJ2-5, with TRBD2 matching 10 bases. CDR1 is SGHNT, CDR2 YENEEA, per germline. J gave up 0 bases and V 2 bases, and 12 bases lay outside the gene matches. The CDR3 is 19 amino acids. CDR3 DNA sequence: TGTGCCAGCAGCTTACAGGGAAGCGGGAGGGCCTGTGACCAAGAGACCCAGTACTTC. Protein: CASSLQGSGRACDQETQYF. Full variable domain (outside the CDR3, taken from reference TRBV11-3 and TRBJ2-5): EAGVVQSPRYKIIEKKQPVAFWCNPISGHNTLYWYLQNLGQGPELLIRYENEEAVDDSQLPKDRFSAERLKGVDSTLKIQPAELGDSAVYLCASSLQGSGRACDQETQYFGPGTRLLVL.

This clone turned up a few times. The rearrangement uses TRBV7-2 and TRBJ2-2; D not resolved. Trimming stripped 5 bases from V and 6 bases from J, with 16 bases between. This CDR3 spans 15 amino acids. The germline CDR1 and CDR2 sequences are SGHTA and FQGNSA. CDR3 sequence: CASSPSLTVPGELFF. CDR3 nucleotides: TGTGCCAGCAGCCCCTCCCTAACGGTGCCCGGGGAGCTGTTTTTT.

The DNA for the CDR3 is TGTGCCAGCAGCTTAGCAAGGTGGGCAGGGGGACCCAGCTATGGCTACACCTTC. This gives the protein CASSLARWAGGPSYGYTF. The rearrangement joins TRBV7-8 to TRBJ1-2, with TRBD1 identical over 7 bases. The V and J ends lost 0 bases and 4 bases, in that order; junction bases with no gene match: 14. Germline values: CDR1 SGHVS, CDR2 FQNEAQ. This CDR3 comprises 18 residues.

This chain uses TRBV4-2 with TRBJ1-1; D possibly corresponds to TRBD1 (6 bases). The V end lost 5 bases, the J end lost 4 bases, and 11 bases lay between the germline ends. CDR1 and CDR2 from the germline V gene are LGHNA and YNFKEQ. The CDR3 totals 13 residues. The CDR3 here is CASSYQGPTEAFF. The CDR3 DNA reads as TGTGCCAGCAGCTATCAGGGGCCCACTGAAGCTTTCTTT.